Sequencing of this T cell receptor (beta chain) was carried out in a study of vaccination effects on CD4 cells after COVID-19 (dated by TCRdb to the early 2020s). General notes on the study: In the ViraFEST assay, PBMC were stimulated with viral peptide pools, and TCR sequencing was then used to find antigen-specific CD4+ T cell clonotypes based on their expansion. Some 1.9 million PBMC per well were cultured with approximately 10 ug/ml peptides in IMDM containing roughly 5% human AB serum, approximately 9.9 IU/ml IL-2 and gentamicin. Cultures from other donors in the study were sequenced using the Oncomine TCR Beta short-read assay on an Illumina iSeq 100. Across the study, the median time from the second dose to post-vaccine sampling was 72 days (range 14 to 241). A total of 9 to 11 COVID-19 convalescent patients and several SARS-CoV-2-naive healthy vaccine recipients were included in the full study. SARS-CoV-2 spike-specific CD4+ TCR repertoires from before and after mRNA vaccination were compared in COVID-19 convalescent patients and in infection-naive vaccine recipients.

The full study reports these points: The study was limited by a small number of convalescent patients, and early post-infection timepoints were lacking. In healthy vaccine recipients, vaccine-induced clones were almost all SARS-CoV-2 mono-reactive, with only 1 of 255 cross-reactive with common cold coronaviruses. Clones induced by infection and clones induced by vaccination both contracted markedly at late timepoints after vaccination, which fits with T cell responses waning over time.

CDR1 and CDR2, per the germline V gene, are MGHRA and YSYEKL. The CDR3 runs 18 amino acids, cysteine and phenylalanine included. Kept here is only the CDR3 DNA, which spans 54 bases and is read in frame from base 1. Cut back by 4 bases and 0 bases, the V and J ends lie 19 bases apart. After approximately 11 days of culture, CD4+ T cells were isolated with the EasySep CD4+ T cell isolation kit. Each participant got two doses of an mRNA SARS-CoV-2 vaccine, either BNT162b2 or mRNA-1273. Healthy vaccine recipients had no prior SARS-CoV-2 infection, confirmed by negative nucleocapsid antibodies before and after vaccination. Half of the culture medium was replaced with fresh IL-2-containing medium on days 3 and 7. Each peptide stimulation condition was cultured in triplicate wells unless otherwise noted. PBMC were separated from whole blood using Ficoll-Paque Plus gradient centrifugation and were then either cryopreserved at -140C or used fresh. Genomic DNA was extracted from cultured CD4+ T cells with the QIAamp micro DNA kit.

Regarding this clone: No cognate antigen has been identified for it. No base qualities exist here, and no much larger clone lies one base off it.

Library method: the immunoSEQ multiplex PCR assay. DNA from the cultured and isolated CD4+ T cells underwent TCR beta CDR3 sequencing. As for the original processing: Non-productive TCR sequences were discarded, and reads were trimmed to the CDR3 region, with only CDR3s of 7 or more amino acids retained. The MANAFEST web app was used to pick out antigen-specific clonotypes by comparing their expansion in peptide wells with that in reference cultures. For clones to be considered positive, expansion at FDR<0.05 versus reference and all other wells, an odds ratio above 5, and a frequency above 0.1% in two replicate wells were required. A clonotype was called cross-reactive if it was significantly expanded both in SARS-CoV-2 spike wells and in at least one common cold coronavirus spike condition. CDR3 similarity was assessed by Levenshtein distance with the stringdist R package, and unrooted trees were built with ape in R 3.6.1. In TCRdb, the immuneACCESS table is reduced to in-frame sequences with V and J assigned. These tables do not hold every clone; where another copy was compared, an unresolved V gene accounts for under half, and the others remain unexplained. V and J calls and clone size follow that table, whereas D and trimming were derived from the DNA. This sample lists approximately 74,000 clones; roughly 75% were detected once. The ten largest make up around 2.1% of the sample.

Recombination joined TRBV4-1 with TRBJ1-3; the D gene lacks a confident call. Sequenced material: CD4+ T cells from PBMCs cultured without peptide, taken after COVID-19 vaccination. The TCR sequence derives from a human donor who received a COVID-19 vaccine. The CDR3 region reads CASSLRERADTSGNTIYF. The DNA sequence follows: TGCGCCAGCAGCCTTAGAGAACGGGCCGACACCTCTGGAAACACCATATATTTT.